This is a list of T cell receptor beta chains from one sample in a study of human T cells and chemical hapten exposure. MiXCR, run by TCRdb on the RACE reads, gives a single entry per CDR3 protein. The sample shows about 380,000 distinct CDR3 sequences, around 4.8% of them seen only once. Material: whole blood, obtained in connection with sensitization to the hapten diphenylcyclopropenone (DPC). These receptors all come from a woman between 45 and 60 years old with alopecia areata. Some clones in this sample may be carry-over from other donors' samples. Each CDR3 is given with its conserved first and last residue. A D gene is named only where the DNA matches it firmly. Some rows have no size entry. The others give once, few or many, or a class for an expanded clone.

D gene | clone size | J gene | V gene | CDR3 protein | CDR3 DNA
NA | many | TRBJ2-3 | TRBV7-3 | CASSLGPYTDTQYF | TGTGCCAGCAGCTTGGGACCCTACACAGATACGCAGTATTTT
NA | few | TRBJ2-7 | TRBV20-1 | CSARGPTISSYEQYF | TGCAGTGCTAGAGGTCCGACGATAAGCTCCTACGAGCAGTACTTC
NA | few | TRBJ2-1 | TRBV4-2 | CASSQVNRDPHIEQFF | TGTGCCAGCAGCCAAGTCAACAGGGACCCCCACATTGAGCAGTTCTTC
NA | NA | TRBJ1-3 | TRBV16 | CASSPSEGGNTIYF | TGTGCCAGCAGCCCGTCCGAGGGGGGAAACACCATATATTTT
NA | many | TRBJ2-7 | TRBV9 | CASSDLMNEQYF | TGTGCCAGCAGCGATTTAATGAACGAGCAGTACTTC
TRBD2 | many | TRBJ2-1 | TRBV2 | CASSDPGGTYNEQFF | TGTGCCAGCAGTGATCCGGGAGGGACCTACAATGAGCAGTTCTTC
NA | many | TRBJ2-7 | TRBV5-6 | CASSSGSYYEQYF | TGTGCCAGCAGCTCGGGATCTTACTACGAGCAGTACTTC
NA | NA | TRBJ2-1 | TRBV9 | CASSVAGVSYNEQFF | TGTGCCAGCAGCGTAGCTGGGGTCTCCTACAATGAGCAGTTCTTC
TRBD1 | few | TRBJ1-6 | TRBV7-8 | CASSQNIHQTGSSYNSPLHF | TGTGCCAGCAGCCAAAACATTCACCAGACAGGGAGCTCCTATAATTCACCCCTCCACTTT
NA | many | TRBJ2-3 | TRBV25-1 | CASSYFAGARNTQYF | TGTGCCAGCAGCTATTTCGCGGGGGCTCGGAATACGCAGTATTTT
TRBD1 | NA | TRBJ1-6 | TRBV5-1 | CASSDGTGFNSPLHF | TGCGCCAGCAGCGATGGGACAGGCTTCAATTCACCCCTCCACTTT
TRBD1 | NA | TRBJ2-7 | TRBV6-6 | CASSYRQGAGYEQYF | TGTGCCAGCAGTTACAGGCAGGGGGCAGGTTACGAGCAGTACTTC
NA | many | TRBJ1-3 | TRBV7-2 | CASTLRAGRISGNTIYF | TGTGCCAGCACCCTGCGGGCTGGCCGGATCTCTGGAAACACCATATATTTT
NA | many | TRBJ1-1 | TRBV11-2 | CASSPRVNSPGTEAFF | TGTGCCAGCAGTCCCAGGGTCAACAGCCCTGGGACTGAAGCTTTCTTT
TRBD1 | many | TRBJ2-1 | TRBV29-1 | CSVHTGTGAAGQFF | TGCAGCGTTCACACCGGGACAGGGGCTGCGGGGCAGTTCTTC
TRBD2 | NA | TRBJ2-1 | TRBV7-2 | CASSSVAGGPANEQFF | TGTGCCAGCAGCTCCGTAGCGGGGGGGCCGGCGAATGAGCAGTTCTTC
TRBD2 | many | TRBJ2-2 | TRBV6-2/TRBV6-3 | CASSYSVRERLNTGELFF | TGTGCCAGCAGTTACTCTGTGCGGGAGCGTTTGAACACCGGGGAGCTGTTTTTT
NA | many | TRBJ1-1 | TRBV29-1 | CSTGMNTEAFF | TGCAGCACAGGTATGAACACTGAAGCTTTCTTT
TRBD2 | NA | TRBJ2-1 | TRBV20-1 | CSAFPSGPNEQFF | TGCAGTGCCTTCCCTAGCGGGCCGAATGAGCAGTTCTTC
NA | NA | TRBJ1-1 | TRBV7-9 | CASSGVKGTEAFF | TGTGCCAGCAGCGGCGTAAAGGGCACTGAAGCTTTCTTT
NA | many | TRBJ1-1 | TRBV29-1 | CSVVGARAGTEAFF | TGCAGCGTTGTAGGGGCCAGGGCGGGCACTGAAGCTTTCTTT
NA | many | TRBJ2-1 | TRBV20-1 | CSARGQGGVYNEQFF | TGCAGTGCTAGAGGACAGGGAGGGGTCTACAATGAGCAGTTCTTC
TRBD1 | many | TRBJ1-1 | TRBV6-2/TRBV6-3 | CASLGVTGSNTEAFF | TGTGCCAGCCTCGGGGTGACAGGGTCAAACACTGAAGCTTTCTTT
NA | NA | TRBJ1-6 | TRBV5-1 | CASSLEPGSSYNSPLHF | TGCGCCAGCAGCTTGGAGCCGGGGAGCTCCTATAATTCACCCCTCCACTTT
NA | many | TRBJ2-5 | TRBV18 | CASSPPTGYQETQYF | TGTGCCAGCTCACCACCTACAGGATACCAAGAGACCCAGTACTTC
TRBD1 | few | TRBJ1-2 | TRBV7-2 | CASSLSRQGGTYGYTF | TGTGCCAGCAGCTTATCCAGGCAGGGGGGCACCTATGGCTACACCTTC
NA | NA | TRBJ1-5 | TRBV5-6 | CASSGRISNQPQHF | TGTGCCAGCAGCGGACGGATTAGCAATCAGCCCCAGCATTTT
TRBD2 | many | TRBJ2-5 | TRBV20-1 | CSARVRLAGVETQYF | TGCAGTGCTAGAGTCCGATTAGCGGGGGTGGAGACCCAGTACTTC
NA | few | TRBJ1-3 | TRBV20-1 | CSGRGAGNTIYF | TGCAGTGGGAGGGGTGCAGGAAACACCATATATTTT
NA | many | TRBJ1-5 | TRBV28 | CASSFRGEQPQHF | TGTGCCAGCAGTTTCAGGGGTGAACAGCCCCAGCATTTT
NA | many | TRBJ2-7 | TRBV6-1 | CASSELPVGQGAF | NA
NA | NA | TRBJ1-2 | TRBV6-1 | CASSEDRIANYGYTF | TGTGCCAGCAGTGAAGACAGGATAGCTAACTATGGCTACACCTTC
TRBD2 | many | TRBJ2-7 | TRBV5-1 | CASSLTSGGAYEQYF | TGTGCCAGCAGTTTAACCAGCGGGGGGGCCTACGAGCAGTACTTC
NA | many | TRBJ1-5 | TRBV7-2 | CASSYQGRSNQPQHF | TGTGCCAGTAGCTACCAGGGCCGGAGCAATCAGCCCCAGCATTTT
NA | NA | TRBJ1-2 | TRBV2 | CASSEAGRDYGYTF | TGTGCCAGCAGTGAGGCCGGGAGGGACTATGGCTACACCTTC
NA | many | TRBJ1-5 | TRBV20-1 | CSATTGKQPQHF | TGCAGTGCGACCACAGGGAAGCAGCCCCAGCATTTT
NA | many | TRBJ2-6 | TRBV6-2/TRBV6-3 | CASTVSGANVLTF | TGTGCCAGCACCGTCTCTGGGGCCAACGTCCTGACTTTC
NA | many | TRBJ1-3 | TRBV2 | CASSDTRSLTSGNTIYF | TGTGCCAGCAGTGATACCCGCAGCCTAACCTCTGGAAACACCATATATTTT
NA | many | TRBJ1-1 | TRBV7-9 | CASSPDGRLNTEAFF | TGTGCCAGCAGCCCCGACGGAAGATTGAACACTGAAGCTTTCTTT
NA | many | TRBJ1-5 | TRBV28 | CASSLYRGNGQPQHF | TGTGCCAGCAGTTTATACAGAGGTAACGGTCAGCCCCAGCATTTT
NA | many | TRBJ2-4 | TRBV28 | CASSLPGKNIQYF | TGTGCCAGCAGTCTCCCCGGCAAAAACATTCAGTACTTC